This TCR beta chain was recorded in a study of identical twins. General study findings and limits: Models, which agreed with sharing between unrelated individuals, nonetheless underestimated the out-of-frame TCR alpha sharing seen in monozygotic twins.

This clonotype came up a few times. Antigen specificity is unknown. Germline CDR1 reads SGHAT; CDR2 reads FQNNGV. The CDR3 runs 14 residues. Trimming left V 3 bases short and J 6 bases short, with 11 bases between. TCRdb passed the 5' RACE reads through MiXCR, listing each CDR3 protein once. This table has some 900,000 distinct CDR3 sequences, about 12% appearing once. These data were also filed under a second study, of yellow fever vaccine responses in identical twins.

The chain joins TRBV11-2 to TRBJ2-2; D might be TRBD2 (5 bases). The sequence was collected from a woman aged 18-29 years in good health. Sequenced sample: PBMCs. The CDR3 loop reads CASSFSERAGELFF. The CDR3 DNA follows: TGTGCCAGCAGCTTCAGCGAGAGGGCCGGGGAGCTGTTTTTT.